Below, 17 T cell receptor beta chains from the same sample are listed, as sequenced in a study of CD4 T cells in relation to SARS-CoV-2 and coronaviruses. These TCRs are of unknown antigen specificity. Using immunoSEQ multiplex PCR, the repertoire was profiled, and TCRdb retains in-frame clones only, with some absent. The table lists around 25,000 clones, approximately 72% of them singletons. Unexposed donor CD4+ T cells date from about 2011-2019, before the COVID-19 pandemic. CD4+ T cells were isolated from the cells after about 11 days of culture. The material sequenced was CD4+ T cells from PBMCs, cultured in vitro. Receptor source: a human donor in good health.

This clone was seen once. V and J are TRBV10-3 and TRBJ1-5, with D hard to call. This CDR3 has 15 amino acids. Trimming stripped 1 base from V and 1 base from J, with 8 bases between. Germline values: CDR1 ENHRY, CDR2 SYGVKD. The CDR3 DNA is TGTGCCATCAGTGAGTGGGGTCCGAGCAATCAGCCCCAGCATTTT. Encoded protein: CAISEWGPSNQPQHF.

The chain recombines TRBV5-1 with TRBJ2-5; D gene unclear. Germline V CDR1 and CDR2: SGHRS, YFSETQ. Deletions cut 1 base from V and 3 bases from J, with 7 bases between. This CDR3 contains 13 residues. CDR3 loop: CASSLFQEETQYF. CDR3 sequence (DNA): TGCGCCAGCAGCTTGTTCCAGGAAGAGACCCAGTACTTC.

In this sample, this clone is medium-sized. V is TRBV24-1 and J is TRBJ1-5; TRBD1 might be the D (6 bases). The CDR3 sequence is 14 residues long. Germline CDR1 reads KGHDR; CDR2 reads SFDVKD. The V end was cut by 5 bases, the J end by 6 bases, with 13 bases between. The CDR3 loop is CATSVGRGGQPQHF. DNA of the CDR3: TGTGCCACCAGTGTCGGCAGGGGTGGTCAGCCCCAGCATTTT.

The chain joins TRBV5-4 to TRBJ2-7, with D tentatively TRBD2 (6 bases). Germline CDR1 is SGHNT and CDR2 is YYREEE (reference sequence). The CDR3 is made up of 16 amino acids. The germline V and J ends were trimmed by 4 bases and 4 bases, with 21 bases remaining between them. The CDR3 bases are TGTGCCAGCAGCCCCGGAGGGCCAATAAACCTTTACGAGCAGTACTTC. Its protein is CASSPGGPINLYEQYF.

This chain uses TRBV19 with TRBJ1-1, with no clear D. Trimming took 5 bases from V and 4 from J, leaving 11 bases between them. This CDR3 has 13 residues. Germline CDR1 is LNHDA and CDR2 is SQIVND (reference sequence). In DNA, the CDR3 is TGTGCCAGTAGTTTGGAAATCGGCACTGAAGCTTTCTTT. It specifies CASSLEIGTEAFF.

The V call is TRBV6-6, the J call TRBJ1-4, with D unresolved. Looked up from germline, CDR1 is MNHNY and CDR2 is SVGAGI (reference sequence). The ends were cut back, 2 bases at V and 5 bases at J, with 6 bases in the middle. The CDR3 runs 13 residues. The chain's CDR3 is CASSYSRNEKLFF. Here the CDR3 DNA reads TGTGCCAGCAGTTACAGCAGGAATGAAAAACTGTTTTTT.

The genes are TRBV30 and TRBJ1-1; D call uncertain. There are 14 residues in the CDR3. V lost 0 bases and J 6 bases, leaving 14 bases between the germline ends. CDR1 GTSNPN and CDR2 SVGIG come from the germline V gene (reference sequence). The CDR3 nucleotides are TGTGCCTGGAGTGTACGTCGGGGAGCGTCTGAAGCTTTCTTT. Its protein is CAWSVRRGASEAFF.

V usage is TRBV30 and J usage is TRBJ2-7; D is unresolved. CDR3 length equals 14 residues. Between the trimmed V and J ends, which lost 2 bases and 3 bases, there was a span of 14 bases. CDR1 is GTSNPN, CDR2 SVGIG, per germline (reference sequence). Here the CDR3 reads CAWSIVGIYYEQYF. CDR3 DNA sequence: TGTGCCTGGAGTATCGTCGGAATCTACTACGAGCAGTACTTC.

The chain joins TRBV12-3 or TRBV12-4 to TRBJ2-1; 8 bases are shared with TRBD2. This CDR3 spans 13 amino acids. V dropped 8 bases and J dropped 2; count of bases not matched to a gene: 2. CDR3 sequence reads: CASQLAAYNEQFF. CDR3 nucleotide sequence: TGTGCCAGCCAACTAGCGGCCTACAATGAGCAGTTCTTC.

CDR3 amino acids: CASSPPGDRDTQYF. CDR3 nucleotides: TGTGCCAGCTCACCACCGGGAGACCGAGATACGCAGTATTTT. The J gene is TRBJ2-3, the V gene TRBV18; a weak D match, TRBD2 (5 bases). V was clipped by 0 bases and J by 5 bases, with 9 bases between them. The CDR3 is 14 amino acids. Germline values: CDR1 KGHSH, CDR2 LQKENI.

The rearrangement links TRBV18 to TRBJ2-7; 7 bases are a match to TRBD1. This CDR3 is 14 amino acids long. Trimming at V came to 5 bases and at J to 3 bases, leaving 7 bases not matched to a gene. Germline CDR1 reads KGHSH; CDR2 reads LQKENI. The CDR3 sequence: CASSVQGSDYEQYF. The CDR3 coding sequence is TGTGCCAGCTCAGTACAGGGGTCAGACTACGAGCAGTACTTC. Full variable domain (outside the CDR3, taken from reference TRBV18 and TRBJ2-7): NAGVMQNPRHLVRRRGQEARLRCSPMKGHSHVYWYRQLPEEGLKFMVYLQKENIIDESGMPKERFSAEFPKEGPSILRIQQVVRGDSAAYFCASSVQGSDYEQYFGPGTRLTVT.

This chain links TRBV19 with TRBJ2-3, with a tentative D call TRBD2 (6 bases). Germline loops: CDR1 LNHDA, CDR2 SQIVND (reference sequence). The V gene lost 5 bases and the J gene lost 0 bases, with 15 bases spanning the gap. The CDR3 totals 16 residues. CDR3 residues: CASSGGTFRSTDTQYF. The CDR3 DNA follows: TGTGCCAGTAGTGGCGGGACCTTCCGTAGCACAGATACGCAGTATTTT.

The chain carries TRBV19 and TRBJ2-7; a possible D gene is TRBD1 (5 bases). The CDR3 has 13 amino acids. Trimming took off 4 bases at V and 2 bases at J, with 9 bases between the two ends. Germline V gene lookup returns CDR1 LNHDA and CDR2 SQIVND (reference sequence). In nucleotides, the CDR3 is TGTGCCAGTAGTAGCGACAGTACCTACGAGCAGTACTTC. Translation: CASSSDSTYEQYF. Variable domain in full (rest from reference TRBV19 and TRBJ2-7): DGGITQSPKYLFRKEGQNVTLSCEQNLNHDAMYWYRQDPGQGLRLIYYSQIVNDFQKGDIAEGYSVSREKKESFPLTVTSAQKNPTAFYLCASSSDSTYEQYFGPGTRLTVT.

The genes are TRBV28 and TRBJ2-2; D uncertain. This CDR3 has 12 residues. V lost 2 bases and J lost 7, with 5 bases in between. Germline assignment: CDR1 MDHEN and CDR2 SYDVKM. The DNA of the CDR3 is TGTGCCAGCAGTTTACCGGTCGGGGAGCTGTTTTTT. Its protein is CASSLPVGELFF.

CDR3 sequence reads: CASTRTGGAETQYF. In DNA form, the CDR3 reads TGTGCCAGCACAAGGACAGGGGGCGCCGAGACCCAGTACTTC. This chain connects TRBV2 to TRBJ2-5, with 11 bases identical to TRBD1. V shed 7 bases and J 5 bases; nucleotides not matched to a gene: 6. From germline, CDR1 is SNHLY and CDR2 FYNNEI. This CDR3 is built from 14 residues.

The J gene is TRBJ1-1, the V gene TRBV6-2 or TRBV6-3; D uncertain. The germline CDR1 and CDR2 sequences are MNHEY and SVGEGT. V lost 2 bases and J 4 bases, leaving 14 bases between the germline ends. The CDR3 covers 15 residues. The CDR3 spells CASSYDEFPVTEAFF. As DNA, the CDR3 is TGTGCCAGCAGTTACGATGAGTTTCCCGTCACTGAAGCTTTCTTT.

The chain joins TRBV21-1 to TRBJ2-1; the DNA was not compared with TRBD1, the D call given in the table. TRBV21-1 is tagged as a pseudogene. The CDR3 is 17 amino acids. The chain's CDR3 is CASSKSYYRVGYNEQFF. The CDR3 DNA follows: TGTGCCAGCAGCAAATCCTACTACAGGGTAGGGTACAATGAGCAGTTCTTC.